The sample holds a few counts of the clone carrying this TCR beta chain. Its specificity is unknown. These data come from a study of T cell repertoires in cytomegalovirus infection. Background on the study: As its CMV epitopes, the study selected recently identified HLA-C-restricted and well-studied HLA-B-restricted targets.

General observations from the study: There were carriers of CMV plus the relevant HLA, and cumulative public TCR beta family frequency identified them.

MiXCR was run by TCRdb on the reads, yielding one entry per CDR3 protein. The table has hundreds of thousands of distinct CDR3 sequences, about a third seen once. CDR1 MNHNY and CDR2 SVGAGI come from the germline V gene (reference sequence). V was cut by 5 bases and J by 6 bases, with 8 bases left in between. The CDR3 contains 12 residues. The chain uses TRBV6-6 and TRBJ2-4, with D perhaps matching TRBD1 (6 bases). This clonotype was sampled from a human donor in good health (CMV status not recorded). Some clones in this sample may be carry-over from other donors' samples. The material sequenced was cultured CD8+ T cells from PBMCs, taken from culture after CMV antigen stimulation. The CDR3 spells CASSQDRNIQYF. The CDR3 DNA reads TGTGCCAGCAGTCAGGACAGAAACATTCAGTACTTC.